A single sample is the source of the 2 T cell receptor beta chains below, sequenced in a study of T cell responses to AZD1222 COVID-19 vaccine (dated by TCRdb to the early 2020s). Per the publication, the time point label means: baseline before first vaccination. What the treatment or condition label conveys for this sample: meningococcal conjugate vaccine given as trial control. Libraries were constructed by the immunoSEQ multiplex PCR assay. TCRdb took this table from immuneACCESS and kept in-frame rearrangements with V and J called. Such tables lack part of the clones; where checked against another copy, unresolved V genes explain under half of the gap, and the rest is unexplained. This sample comprises 80,000 or so clones, roughly 88% of them detected only once. Of the sample, approximately 5.4% falls within the top ten clones. Sequenced here: peripheral blood, sampled on day 0 of MenACWY control vaccination. All receptors come from an adult in good health.

The CDR3 is CASSSNRGVEAFF. The CDR3 bases are TGTGCCAGCAGCTCTAACAGGGGCGTCGAAGCTTTCTTT. The V and J genes are TRBV5-5 and TRBJ1-1; 7 bases map to TRBD1. CDR3 length equals 13 residues. V gave up 3 bases and J gave up 8 bases; unmatched junction bases: 7. Germline V lookup: CDR1 SGHKS, CDR2 YYEKEE (reference sequence).

The rearrangement links TRBV18 to TRBJ1-2; D is unclear. Trimming shortened V by 2 bases and J by 3 bases, and 10 bases separated the two germline ends. The CDR3 is 14 residues long. Germline V CDR1 and CDR2: KGHSH, LQKENI. CDR3 bases: TGTGCCAGCTCACCAAGGACGGTCGACTATGGCTACACCTTC. It translates to CASSPRTVDYGYTF.